A selection of T cell receptor beta chains follows, all from one sample in a study of T cell repertoires in cytomegalovirus infection. TCRdb processed the reads anew with MiXCR; each CDR3 protein has one entry. The table has nearly 450,000 distinct CDR3 sequences, roughly a third seen once. The material sequenced was PBMCs. The receptors were sampled from a human donor in good health (CMV status not recorded). Some clones in this sample may be carry-over from other donors' samples. The CDR3 runs from the conserved cysteine through the conserved F or W. A D gene is named only where the DNA matches it firmly. Clone size is not always given. Where it is, it says once, few, many or a class for expanded clones.

V	size	D	J	DNA	CDR3
TRBV7-2	many	TRBD1	TRBJ2-7	TGTGCCAGCAGCCCTCCCGGGACAGGGTCCTACGAGCAGTACTTC	CASSPPGTGSYEQYF
TRBV20-1	few	-	TRBJ1-3	TGCAGTGCTGAAGACCCCTCTGGAAACACCATATATTTT	CSAEDPSGNTIYF
TRBV5-4	-	-	TRBJ1-1	TGTGCCAGCAGCCCTCCCGGAGAGGGGGACACTGAAGCTTTCTTT	CASSPPGEGDTEAFF
TRBV20-1	-	TRBD1	TRBJ1-5	TGCAGTGCTTCCCGACAGGGGGGCAATCAGCCCCAGCATTTT	CSASRQGGNQPQHF
TRBV20-1	once	-	TRBJ1-2	TGCAGTGCTACCTCGGCTTCCTCACATCTCAACTATGGCTACACCTTC	CSATSASSHLNYGYTF
TRBV7-2	many	-	TRBJ2-7	TGTGCCAGCAGCTCCTACTTATATCGGGACAACTACGAGCAGTACTTC	CASSSYLYRDNYEQYF
TRBV7-2	many	-	TRBJ1-4	TGTGCCAGCAGCGCCAGCGGGGGGCGGGAAAAACTGTTTTTT	CASSASGGREKLFF
TRBV4-1	-	-	TRBJ2-3	TGCGCCAGCAGCCCCCCCGGGACCCCCACAGATACGCAGTATTTT	CASSPPGTPTDTQYF
TRBV7-9	-	TRBD1	TRBJ2-3	TGTGCCAGCAGCGGATGGACAGGGGACACAGATACGCAGTATTTT	CASSGWTGDTDTQYF
TRBV4-1	-	-	TRBJ2-3	TGCGCCAGCAGCCAAGTTGGGCTAGGCGCAGATACGCAGTATTTT	CASSQVGLGADTQYF
TRBV12-3/TRBV12-4	-	TRBD1	TRBJ1-2	TGTGCCAGCAACCCGGGACAGGGTTTGACGTACACCTTC	CASNPGQGLTYTF
TRBV12-3/TRBV12-4	few	-	TRBJ1-2	TGTGCCAGCAGAGGTGGGGTATGGCGTACAGATGGCTACACCTTC	CASRGGVWRTDGYTF
TRBV4-3	-	-	TRBJ2-7	TGCGCCAGCAGCCCAGACGGGGGCTCCTACGAGCAGTACTTC	CASSPDGGSYEQYF
TRBV3-1	-	TRBD2	TRBJ2-1	TGTGCCAGCAGCCGAGGGACTAGCACGTACAATGAGCAGTTCTTC	CASSRGTSTYNEQFF
TRBV6-1	-	TRBD2	TRBJ2-7	TGTGCCAGCAGTTATAACGGGGGGTTGTCCTACGAGCAGTACTTC	CASSYNGGLSYEQYF
TRBV6-2/TRBV6-3	few	TRBD1	TRBJ1-2	TGTGCCAGCAGTGCGACAGGGAATGGCTACACCTTC	CASSATGNGYTF
TRBV6-1	many	-	TRBJ1-5	TGTGCCAGCAGTGGGCAGGCCCCGAGTGGCAATCAGCCCCAGCATTTT	CASSGQAPSGNQPQHF
TRBV11-2	many	TRBD2	TRBJ2-3	TGTGCCAGCAGCTTACCGCTAGCGGGGGGGCTTGGTACGCAGTATTTT	CASSLPLAGGLGTQYF
TRBV30	-	TRBD1	TRBJ1-4	TGTGCCTGGAGTCTCCACCCGGTGAGACAGGGTATACGACTGTTTTTT	CAWSLHPVRQGIRLFF
TRBV28	few	TRBD1	TRBJ2-2	TGTGCCAGCAGTTGGGACAGACCGACCACCGGGGAGCTGTTTTTT	CASSWDRPTTGELFF
TRBV19	-	-	TRBJ2-2	TGTGCCAGTAGACCCACACAGAGAACCGGGGAGCTGTTTTTT	CASRPTQRTGELFF
TRBV4-1	few	TRBD2	TRBJ2-3	TGCGCCAGCAGCTTCGGGACTAGCGGGTTGGCAGATACGCAGTATTTT	CASSFGTSGLADTQYF
TRBV20-1	once	-	TRBJ2-7	TGCAGTGCTGATGGGAGGGGGGCTAGCGGCTCCTACGAGCAGTACTTC	CSADGRGASGSYEQYF
TRBV11-3	few	-	TRBJ2-7	TGTGCCAGCAGCCCCCTATTTTGGGGACATTCCTACGAGCAGTACTTC	CASSPLFWGHSYEQYF
TRBV2	few	TRBD1	TRBJ1-1	TGTGCCAGCAGAGGCTCAGGACAGGGGGTAAACACTGAAGCTTTCTTT	CASRGSGQGVNTEAFF
TRBV24-1	-	TRBD1	TRBJ2-2	TGTGCCACCAGTGATATCTCCCCGGGGGACAGGGGGAACACCGGGGAGCTGTTTTTT	CATSDISPGDRGNTGELFF
TRBV5-6	-	-	TRBJ1-1	TGTGCCAGCAGCCCCGGACGGAAATTAAACACTGAAGCTTTCTTT	CASSPGRKLNTEAFF
TRBV7-6	few	-	TRBJ2-4	TGTGCCAGCAGCTTAGTCGATGCGGACGGTAAAAACATTCAGTACTTC	CASSLVDADGKNIQYF
TRBV7-6	-	TRBD2	TRBJ2-7	TGTGCCAGCAGCTTAGGTGGCGGGGGGGCTTACGAGCAGTACTTC	CASSLGGGGAYEQYF
TRBV7-2	-	-	TRBJ2-7	TGTGCCAGCAGCGGAGGGTGGTCGGGGGACGAGCAGTACTTC	CASSGGWSGDEQYF
TRBV7-9	-	-	TRBJ2-5	TGTGCCAGCACCTCACGTGGGGAGACCCAGTACTTC	CASTSRGETQYF
TRBV7-2	many	TRBD1	TRBJ1-5	TGTGCCAGCAGCAGAGGACAGGGGTATCAGCCCCAGCATTTT	CASSRGQGYQPQHF
TRBV12-3/TRBV12-4	many	-	TRBJ1-5	TGTGCCAGCAGCTCCCCCCCCGATCAGCCCCAGCATTTT	CASSSPPDQPQHF
TRBV7-9	-	TRBD1	TRBJ2-5	TGTGCCAGCAGCTTCCGGACAGGGGGCCAAGAGACCCAGTACTTC	CASSFRTGGQETQYF
TRBV29-1	-	TRBD1	TRBJ2-7	TGCAGCGTACAACAGGGGGCTTACGAGCAGTACTTC	CSVQQGAYEQYF
TRBV7-2	-	-	TRBJ1-5	TGTGCCAGCAGCTTAAAATCGGACACGGGTTTGACTCAGCCCCAGCAGTTT	CASSLKSDTGLTQPQQF
TRBV6-6	-	-	TRBJ1-1	TGTGCCAGCAGGCAGGGGACAAACACTGAAGCTTTCTTT	CASRQGTNTEAFF
TRBV7-8	few	-	TRBJ2-1	TGTGCCAGCAGCCCTATGGACAGCGTCCCGGTCTTC	CASSPMDSVPVF
TRBV28	many	-	TRBJ1-1	TGTGCCAGCAGTTTTGGTTCCACAGGGGCTTTCTTT	CASSFGSTGAFF
TRBV28	many	-	TRBJ1-1	TGTGCCAGCAGTTTCGGTAACACTGAAGCTTTCTTT	CASSFGNTEAFF
TRBV14	-	-	TRBJ1-4	TGTGCCAGCAGCCAAGATCGGGGGGCTGGGTATGAAAAACTGTTTTTT	CASSQDRGAGYEKLFF
TRBV7-2	-	-	TRBJ2-1	TGTGCCAGCAGCCGAACTTTAGCCAATGAGCAGTTCTTC	CASSRTLANEQFF
TRBV6-1	-	-	TRBJ1-3	TGTGCCAGCAGAACCACGACAGCACGCTCTGGAAACACCATATATTTT	CASRTTTARSGNTIYF
TRBV20-1	few	-	TRBJ2-7	TGCAGTGCCACCAGTGGCAGCGAGCAGTACTTC	CSATSGSEQYF
TRBV6-1	-	-	TRBJ2-1	TGTGCCAGCAGTGAAGCGGGGGGGCCGTACAATGAGCAGTTCTTC	CASSEAGGPYNEQFF
TRBV6-2/TRBV6-3	-	-	TRBJ1-1	TGTGCCAGCACCTCGCGCGGGTTCATGAACACTGAAGCTTTCTTT	CASTSRGFMNTEAFF
TRBV7-2	many	-	TRBJ2-6	TGTGCCAGCAGCTACCTTAGGGGTCTGGGCTCTGGGGCCAACGTCCTGACTTTC	CASSYLRGLGSGANVLTF
TRBV10-3	-	-	TRBJ2-6	TGTGCCATCAAGCCGGACTCTGGGGCCAACGTCCTGACTTTC	CAIKPDSGANVLTF
TRBV19	few	-	TRBJ1-1	TGTGCCAGTAGTAACAGGGTTATTGGCACTGAAGCTTTCTTT	CASSNRVIGTEAFF
TRBV12-3/TRBV12-4	few	-	TRBJ2-5	TGTGCCAGCAGTTGGTCAGTGGAGACCCAGTACTTC	CASSWSVETQYF
TRBV10-3	-	TRBD2	TRBJ2-3	TGTGCCATCAGTGACCGACTAGCGGAATACAGTAAGGGAACAGATACGCAGTATTTT	CAISDRLAEYSKGTDTQYF
TRBV4-3	-	-	TRBJ2-5	TGCGCCAGCAGCCAGGGGACTGGGGGAGACCAGTACTTC	CASSQGTGGDQYF
TRBV29-1	few	TRBD1	TRBJ1-2	TGCAGCGTTGTGATAGAGGGACAGGGGGAGTATGGCTACACCTTC	CSVVIEGQGEYGYTF
TRBV11-2	many	-	TRBJ1-1	TGTGCCAGCAGCCCCAACCCCCAGGGGTTAGGGACTGAAGCTTTCTTT	CASSPNPQGLGTEAFF
TRBV7-9	few	-	TRBJ1-3	TGTGCCAGCAGCTTAGCGTCAGCTGGAAACACCATATATTTT	CASSLASAGNTIYF
TRBV3-1	-	-	TRBJ2-7	TGTGCCAGCAGCCTCCGGTGGTACGAGCAGTACTTC	CASSLRWYEQYF
TRBV14	-	-	TRBJ2-1	TGTGCCAGCGCCAGGACGGCGACTTCCTACAATGAGCAGTTCTTC	CASARTATSYNEQFF
TRBV19	-	-	TRBJ1-2	TGTGCCAGTGCCGACGGACGGGCAGCTAACTATGGCTACACCTTC	CASADGRAANYGYTF
TRBV7-9	many	-	TRBJ2-3	TGTGCCAGCAGCCCCCGACTGATGGATACGCAGTATTTT	CASSPRLMDTQYF
TRBV28	-	-	TRBJ2-2	TGTGCCAGCCGCGGAGGGACCACCGGGGAGCTGTTTTTT	CASRGGTTGELFF